The rows below give T cell receptor beta chains drawn from one sample of a study of technical replicates of blood from a handful of donors. TCRdb's table, derived via immunoSEQ multiplex PCR, lists solely in-frame clones and lacks some. The repertoire consists of tens of thousands of clones, with over 90% occurring once and the leading ten covering more than 0.2%. Sequenced input: T cells isolated from PBMCs. The receptor source for this set is a human donor in good health. Both conserved end residues are part of each CDR3. The order of the fields is clone size, J gene, D gene, V gene, CDR3 protein, CDR3 DNA. D genes are given only for firm matches. Not every row has a clone size; where given, it reads once, few, many or a size class.

abundance: -
j_gene: TRBJ2-7
d_gene: TRBD2
v_gene: TRBV6-5
CDR3aa: CASRDLGGASSEQYF
CDR3nt: TGTGCCAGCAGAGATCTCGGGGGGGCCTCTTCCGAGCAGTACTTC

abundance: -
j_gene: TRBJ2-7
d_gene: -
v_gene: TRBV5-1
CDR3aa: CASSAVGGSDEQYF
CDR3nt: TGCGCCAGCAGTGCCGTGGGGGGAAGCGACGAGCAGTACTTC

abundance: -
j_gene: TRBJ1-4
d_gene: -
v_gene: TRBV2
CDR3aa: CASSEAQIGNEKLFF
CDR3nt: TGTGCCAGCAGTGAAGCACAGATAGGTAATGAAAAACTGTTTTTT

abundance: -
j_gene: TRBJ1-1
d_gene: -
v_gene: TRBV7-6
CDR3aa: CASSHRLTLNTEAFF
CDR3nt: TGTGCCAGCAGCCATAGACTGACCCTGAACACTGAAGCTTTCTTT

abundance: -
j_gene: TRBJ1-4
d_gene: -
v_gene: TRBV4-1
CDR3aa: CASSQVRGGGEKLFF
CDR3nt: TGCGCCAGCAGCCAAGTGAGGGGGGGAGGTGAAAAACTGTTTTTT

abundance: -
j_gene: TRBJ1-2
d_gene: -
v_gene: TRBV19
CDR3aa: CASSIINRDGYTF
CDR3nt: TGTGCCAGTAGTATAATCAACAGGGATGGCTACACCTTC

abundance: -
j_gene: TRBJ2-7
d_gene: -
v_gene: TRBV6-1
CDR3aa: CASSEALARGIYEQYF
CDR3nt: TGTGCCAGCAGTGAAGCGTTGGCCAGGGGTATTTACGAGCAGTACTTC

abundance: -
j_gene: TRBJ2-2
d_gene: TRBD2
v_gene: TRBV9
CDR3aa: CASSVGTSGRWGTGELFF
CDR3nt: TGTGCCAGCAGCGTTGGGACTAGCGGGAGATGGGGCACCGGGGAGCTGTTTTTT

abundance: -
j_gene: TRBJ2-5
d_gene: TRBD1
v_gene: TRBV5-6
CDR3aa: CASSSLMTGSLGETQYF
CDR3nt: TGTGCCAGCAGCTCTCTAATGACAGGGAGCCTGGGAGAGACCCAGTACTTC

abundance: -
j_gene: TRBJ2-1
d_gene: -
v_gene: TRBV7-6
CDR3aa: CASSPRPPGPYNEQFF
CDR3nt: TGTGCCAGCAGTCCCAGACCCCCAGGGCCCTACAATGAGCAGTTCTTC

abundance: -
j_gene: TRBJ1-1
d_gene: TRBD1
v_gene: TRBV19
CDR3aa: CASSPLTGGNTEAFF
CDR3nt: TGTGCCAGTAGTCCCCTGACAGGGGGGAACACTGAAGCTTTCTTT

abundance: -
j_gene: TRBJ2-5
d_gene: -
v_gene: TRBV7-9
CDR3aa: CASSLITLGEQETQYF
CDR3nt: TGTGCCAGCAGCTTAATAACGCTAGGGGAACAAGAGACCCAGTACTTC

abundance: -
j_gene: TRBJ1-5
d_gene: -
v_gene: TRBV19
CDR3aa: CASSMPGADQPQHF
CDR3nt: TGTGCCAGTAGTATGCCAGGGGCCGATCAGCCCCAGCATTTT

abundance: -
j_gene: TRBJ2-7
d_gene: -
v_gene: TRBV11-2
CDR3aa: CASSLRYEQYF
CDR3nt: TGTGCCAGCAGCCTTCGGTACGAGCAGTACTTC

abundance: once
j_gene: TRBJ1-5
d_gene: TRBD1
v_gene: TRBV5-8
CDR3aa: CASSSGQAEGAQHF
CDR3nt: TGTGCCAGCAGCTCTGGACAGGCCGAAGGGGCCCAGCATTTT

abundance: -
j_gene: TRBJ1-3
d_gene: -
v_gene: TRBV10-3
CDR3aa: CAIADSVGNTIYF
CDR3nt: TGTGCCATCGCTGACTCAGTTGGAAACACCATATATTTT

abundance: -
j_gene: TRBJ2-7
d_gene: TRBD1
v_gene: TRBV6-6
CDR3aa: CASSKQGAYEQYF
CDR3nt: TGTGCCAGCAGTAAACAGGGGGCCTACGAGCAGTACTTC

abundance: -
j_gene: TRBJ2-5
d_gene: -
v_gene: TRBV6-5
CDR3aa: CASSFTRGETQYF
CDR3nt: TGTGCCAGCAGTTTCACACGGGGAGAGACCCAGTACTTC

abundance: -
j_gene: TRBJ2-7
d_gene: TRBD2
v_gene: TRBV13
CDR3aa: CASSQTGLAASEQYF
CDR3nt: TGTGCCAGCAGCCAAACTGGACTAGCGGCGTCCGAGCAGTACTTC

abundance: -
j_gene: TRBJ1-1
d_gene: -
v_gene: TRBV7-9
CDR3aa: CASSLGVAMNTEAFF
CDR3nt: TGTGCCAGCAGCTTAGGCGTCGCCATGAACACTGAAGCTTTCTTT

abundance: -
j_gene: TRBJ2-5
d_gene: TRBD2
v_gene: TRBV2
CDR3aa: CASSEVAGAETQYF
CDR3nt: TGTGCCAGCAGTGAAGTAGCGGGAGCAGAGACCCAGTACTTC

abundance: -
j_gene: TRBJ2-1
d_gene: -
v_gene: TRBV9
CDR3aa: CASSVVGGEQFF
CDR3nt: TGTGCCAGCAGCGTAGTAGGGGGTGAGCAGTTCTTC

abundance: once
j_gene: TRBJ1-5
d_gene: -
v_gene: TRBV5-1
CDR3aa: CARQDRRSYSNQPQHF
CDR3nt: TGCGCCCGACAGGACAGACGTTCTTATAGCAATCAGCCCCAGCATTTT